This T cell receptor (beta chain) was obtained from a study of blood T cell repertoires in COVID-19. About the study: There were acute and convalescent COVID-19 samples, and they came from the United States, Italy and Spain. PBMCs, B-cell-depleted T cells, or T cells were the source of the cDNA or gDNA that made up the material.

As handled by the study authors: Cell counts per sample came from amplifying reference gene primers. Using immunoSEQ multiplex PCR, the repertoire was profiled, and TCRdb retains in-frame clones only, with some absent. V and J calls and clone size are given by that table; D and trimming were obtained from the DNA. The table shows around 54,000 clones, with about nine tenths occurring only once. CDR1 SGHVS and CDR2 FQNEAQ come from the germline V gene. With V trimmed by 2 bases and J by 4 bases, 8 bases remained unmatched. The CDR3 spans 15 residues. The specimen was peripheral blood. V and J are TRBV7-8 and TRBJ2-7; 7 bases agree with TRBD2. The clonotype originates from a human donor in a cohort sampled during active COVID-19. CDR3 amino acids: CASSLRRESAYEQYF. CDR3 DNA: TGTGCCAGCAGCTTAAGGCGGGAGTCGGCTTACGAGCAGTACTTC. The variable domain in full, with the rest retrieved from reference TRBV7-8 and TRBJ2-7, is GAGVSQSPRYKVAKRGQDVALRCDPISGHVSLFWYQQALGQGPEFLTYFQNEAQLDKSGLPSDRFFAERPEGSVSTLKIQRTQQEDSAVYLCASSLRRESAYEQYFGPGTRLTVT.